Sequencing of this T cell receptor beta chain was carried out in a study of shared clonotypes between healthy human individuals. General study results and limits: Sequencing of the sorted subsets was shown by rarefaction to be incomplete despite large depth.

From germline, CDR1 is SGHDT and CDR2 YYEEEE. Trimming removed 4 bases at V and 2 bases at J, with 20 bases between. This CDR3 region has 17 residues. The table came from immunoSEQ multiplex PCR; TCRdb's copy has only in-frame clones and leaves some out. The repertoire consists of approximately 720,000 clones, with approximately 90% occurring once and the leading ten covering 24%. It was CD45RO-negative cells, positively selected for CCR7, that made up naive CD8 cells, with terminally differentiated effector memory CD45RA+ cells excluded. In regard to this clone: Antigen: not known.

The rearrangement uses TRBV5-6 and TRBJ2-3, with D possibly TRBD2 on 6 matching bases. Source material: naive CD8+ T cells sorted from blood. The source is a man aged 25 to 45 in good health. The chain's CDR3 is CASSHGPGTDNTDTQYF. Written as DNA, the CDR3 is TGTGCCAGCAGCCACGGACCAGGGACTGACAACACAGATACGCAGTATTTT.